Listed here is a single T cell receptor (beta chain). Its specific antigen is unknown. No base qualities exist here, and no much larger clone lies one base off it. The CDR3 holds 11 amino acids from the cysteine to the phenylalanine. Only CDR3 DNA remains: 33 bases, in frame from the first base. V loses 6 bases, J loses 10 bases, and the germline ends lie 10 bases apart. Reading the germline V gene (reference sequence) gives CDR1 MNHEY and CDR2 SMNVEV. Libraries were built with the immunoSEQ multiplex PCR assay. In TCRdb, the immuneACCESS table is reduced to in-frame sequences with V and J assigned. These tables do not hold every clone; where another copy was compared, an unresolved V gene accounts for under half, and the others remain unexplained. The sample data list about 100,000 clones, and about 91% of these were observed just once. The top ten constitute over 3% of the sample. This record comes from a study of T cell changes during pregnancy in multiple sclerosis (dated by TCRdb to between 2019 and 2020). Looking at the study overall: The study looked at changes in the T cell repertoire across pregnancy in women with multiple sclerosis.

Rearrangement joined TRBV27 to TRBJ2-1, with TRBD2 as a weak D call on 6 bases. This receptor was obtained from a female donor with multiple sclerosis, enrolled in a pregnancy study. This specimen was peripheral blood, taken in the second trimester of pregnancy. At the DNA level, the sequence is TGTGCCAGCAGAACTGGGAGGGAGCAGTTCTTC. This yields the protein CASRTGREQFF.